The 8 T cell receptor beta chains below were found in one sample sequenced in a study of blood T cell repertoires in COVID-19. Clones were sequenced by immunoSEQ multiplex PCR, and TCRdb holds only the in-frame ones, with some missing. The sample shows 270,000 or so clones, roughly 80% of them seen only once. The sequenced sample consisted of peripheral blood. These receptors all stem from a human donor with COVID-19, enrolled during active disease. The donor label of this sample is uncertain.

This chain links TRBV28 with TRBJ1-1; possibly TRBD1 for D (5 bases). V was shortened by 4 bases and J by 8 bases, with 11 bases between the two germline ends. Germline V gene data show CDR1 as MDHEN and CDR2 as SYDVKM. This CDR3 is 12 amino acids long. The CDR3 DNA sequence: TGTGCCAGCAGTTCGACAGAGAGAGAAGCTTTCTTT. It specifies CASSSTEREAFF.

The rearrangement uses TRBV5-1 and TRBJ2-1; the D is unclear. Germline CDR1 is SGHRS and CDR2 is YFSETQ. The V end was cut by 7 bases, the J end by 9 bases, with 11 bases between. CDR3 length equals 11 residues. CDR3 bases: TGCGCCAGCGCCGCTGGAGTTGAGCAGTTCTTC. This encodes CASAAGVEQFF.

The chain is built from TRBV11-2 and TRBJ2-5; 13 positions match TRBD2. Germline V lookup: CDR1 SGHAT, CDR2 FQNNGV. V was pared by 2 bases and J by 5 bases, with 2 bases of the junction left unmatched. The CDR3 extends over 15 amino acids. For the CDR3, the DNA is TGTGCCAGCAGCTTAAGGACTAGCGGGGGTGAGACCCAGTACTTC. Translated: CASSLRTSGGETQYF.

The chain joins TRBV28 to TRBJ2-1; 11 positions agree with TRBD2. This CDR3 spans 16 amino acids. The V segment lost 10 bases and the J segment 4 bases; nucleotides outside the gene matches: 12. Germline loops: CDR1 MDHEN, CDR2 SYDVKM. CDR3 protein: CAILGTSGNHYNEQFF. CDR3 bases: TGTGCCATTCTCGGGACTAGCGGAAACCATTACAATGAGCAGTTCTTC.

V is TRBV9 and J is TRBJ1-2; 9 bases line up with TRBD1. Germline V gene lookup returns CDR1 SGDLS and CDR2 YYNGEE. CDR3 length equals 15 residues. V trimming: 4 bases; J trimming: 5 bases; junction bases outside the gene matches: 9. CDR3 coding DNA: TGTGCCAGCAGCTCGCAGGGGACAGGGATTTATGGCTACACCTTC. This translates into CASSSQGTGIYGYTF.

The chain employs TRBV28 and TRBJ2-1, with 9 bases aligning to TRBD2. The CDR3 loop spans 14 amino acids. The germline CDR1 and CDR2 sequences are MDHEN and SYDVKM. Losses at the gene ends were 8 bases for V and 6 bases for J; bases not matched to a gene: 8. The CDR3 loop reads CASWKRGARNEQFF. DNA of the CDR3: TGTGCCAGCTGGAAGCGGGGGGCACGCAATGAGCAGTTCTTC.

This chain links TRBV10-3 with TRBJ2-7, with D possibly matching TRBD2 (6 bases). This CDR3 is built from 15 residues. Deletions cut 0 bases from V and 3 bases from J, with 12 bases between. CDR1 is ENHRY, CDR2 SYGVKD, per germline. The CDR3 sequence is CAISESPGENYEQYF. The DNA of the CDR3 is TGTGCCATCAGTGAGTCACCGGGGGAGAACTACGAGCAGTACTTC.

V and J are TRBV5-1 and TRBJ1-3; maybe TRBD1 (5 bases). Germline-derived CDR1 and CDR2 are SGHRS and YFSETQ. Trimming took 3 bases from V and 2 from J, leaving 12 bases between them. This CDR3 is 15 amino acids long. The CDR3 loop reads CASSSGGGAGNTIYF. CDR3 DNA: TGCGCCAGCAGCTCTGGTGGAGGGGCTGGAAACACCATATATTTT.